These 12 T cell receptor beta chains were all obtained from the same sample, sequenced in a study of T cell responses to AZD1222 COVID-19 vaccine. Using immunoSEQ multiplex PCR, the repertoire was profiled, and TCRdb retains in-frame clones only, with some absent. Seen here are 90,000 to 150,000 clones, roughly 86% observed once, and the top ten hold roughly 4.5%. The specimen comprised peripheral blood, sampled on day 0 of AZD1222 vaccination. These receptor sequences come from an adult in good health.

The chain links TRBV5-1 to TRBJ2-3; 8 nucleotides match TRBD1. Germline-derived CDR1 and CDR2 are SGHRS and YFSETQ. V trimming: 0 bases; J trimming: 4 bases; junction bases outside the gene matches: 4. This CDR3 spans 15 amino acids. The CDR3 region is CASSLDRGAADTQYF. The DNA of the CDR3 is TGCGCCAGCAGCTTGGACAGGGGGGCCGCAGATACGCAGTATTTT.

The chain carries TRBV7-2 and TRBJ1-2; D not certain. This CDR3 spans 14 amino acids. Germline CDR1 is SGHTA and CDR2 is FQGNSA. The V end was cut by 5 bases, the J end by 4 bases, with 14 bases between. The CDR3 reads CASSTQVGGYGYTF. For the CDR3, the DNA is TGTGCCAGCAGCACACAAGTGGGTGGCTATGGCTACACCTTC. Full variable domain (remainder filled in from reference TRBV7-2 and TRBJ1-2): GAGVSQSPSNKVTEKGKDVELRCDPISGHTALYWYRQSLGQGLEFLIYFQGNSAPDKSGLPSDRFSAERTGGSVSTLTIQRTQQEDSAVYLCASSTQVGGYGYTFGSGTRLTVV.

The chain uses TRBV9 and TRBJ1-6; D is uncertain. The V gene's germline CDR1 is SGDLS and CDR2 YYNGEE. The V end lost 0 bases, the J end lost 13 bases, and 11 bases lay between the germline ends. The CDR3 covers 13 residues. CDR3 residues: CASSVAKAEPLHF. For the CDR3, the DNA is TGTGCCAGCAGCGTAGCTAAGGCGGAGCCCCTCCACTTT.

J is TRBJ2-1 and V is TRBV10-3; 7 bases fit TRBD1. The CDR3 extends over 15 amino acids. CDR1 and CDR2 from the germline V gene are ENHRY and SYGVKD. V lost 4 bases, J lost 2 bases, and 5 bases stayed unmatched. The CDR3 here is CAISGRQGTYNEQFF. The CDR3 bases are TGTGCCATCAGTGGAAGACAGGGTACCTACAATGAGCAGTTCTTC.

V gene TRBV21-1 combines with J gene TRBJ2-7; the table assigns TRBD1, which was not confirmed against the DNA. TRBV21-1 is marked as a pseudogene. This CDR3 contains 17 residues. The CDR3 loop is CASSKVAGVDLEDEQYF. In nucleotides, the CDR3 is TGTGCCAGCAGCAAAGTGGCAGGGGTGGACCTTGAGGACGAGCAGTACTTC.

J is TRBJ2-1 and V is TRBV3-1 (or the pseudogene TRBV3-2); unclear D gene. From germline, CDR1 is LGHDT and CDR2 YNNKEL (reference sequence). Trimming left V 1 base short and J 5 bases short, with 9 bases between. The CDR3 contains 14 residues. The CDR3 nucleotides are TGTGCCAGCAGCCAAGTTCAGGCAGACAATGAGCAGTTCTTC. This codes for CASSQVQADNEQFF.

The chain carries TRBV13 and TRBJ2-3; TRBD2 aligns across 12 bases. V shed 5 bases, J shed 0 bases, and the junction held 6 bases outside the gene matches. From germline, CDR1 is PRHDT and CDR2 FYEKMQ (reference sequence). The CDR3 contains 17 residues. The CDR3 here is CASSVRGTSGSTDTQYF. CDR3 DNA: TGTGCCAGCAGCGTTCGAGGGACTAGCGGGAGCACAGATACGCAGTATTTT.

This chain links TRBV7-9 with TRBJ1-1; 7 bases align to TRBD1. With V trimmed by 4 bases and J by 7 bases, 6 bases remained unmatched. Germline V CDR1 and CDR2: SEHNR, FQNEAQ (reference sequence). The CDR3 spans 13 residues. The DNA of the CDR3 is TGTGCCAGCAGCTCCGAACAGGGGTTTGAAGCTTTCTTT. It encodes CASSSEQGFEAFF.

With regard to this clone: This sample also contains other DNA sequences that code for the same CDR3. The chain is built from TRBV7-9 and TRBJ2-3; no clear D gene. V lost 1 base and J lost 2, with 7 bases in between. The CDR3 contains 14 residues. Per the germline V gene, CDR1 is SEHNR and CDR2 is FQNEAQ (reference sequence). The CDR3 DNA reads as TGTGCCAGCAGCTTAGTGGGATCCACAGATACGCAGTATTTT. Translated: CASSLVGSTDTQYF.

The V and J genes are TRBV6-6 and TRBJ2-7, with D possibly being TRBD1 or TRBD2 (6 bases each). The CDR3 covers 15 residues. From germline, CDR1 is MNHNY and CDR2 SVGAGI (reference sequence). V dropped 6 bases and J dropped 1 base, with 16 bases sitting between them. The CDR3 DNA is TGTGCCAGCAGCCCGAGAGGGGGGACGTCCTACGAGCAGTACTTC. This codes for CASSPRGGTSYEQYF.

The chain joins TRBV6-1 to TRBJ2-7; 7 bases match TRBD1. The CDR3 runs to 16 residues. V lost 4 bases and J lost 4; bases outside the gene matches: 13. CDR1 is MNHNS, CDR2 SASEGT, per germline. The CDR3, as DNA: TGTGCCAGCAGTGGCCAACAGGGGACGGCCACATACGAGCAGTACTTC. Encoded protein: CASSGQQGTATYEQYF.

The table lists this clone with a count of one. The chain links TRBV4-1 to TRBJ1-5; TRBD1 is a possible D gene (6 bases). The germline CDR1 and CDR2 sequences are MGHRA and YSYEKL. The CDR3 loop spans 16 amino acids. V shed 1 base and J shed 1 base, with 11 bases lying between them. CDR3 loop: CASSQVLGGSNQPQHF. The CDR3 nucleotides are TGCGCCAGCAGCCAAGTATTAGGGGGAAGCAATCAGCCCCAGCATTTT.